A selection of T cell receptor beta chains follows, all from one sample in a study of CD8 T cells in ankylosing spondylitis. TCRdb re-called the 5' RACE reads through MiXCR, storing one row per CDR3 protein. The repertoire holds under 250,000 distinct CDR3 sequences, with 32% as singletons. Source material: blood, either unsorted or a sorted T cell fraction (not recorded which). These receptor sequences come from a male donor with ankylosing spondylitis or in good health (not recorded which). The CDR3 runs from the conserved cysteine through the conserved F or W. D genes are given only for firm matches. Only some rows state a clone size, as once, few, many or a class for expanded clones.

TRBJ2-1,few,TRBV29-1,TRBD1,CSVGRDRNYNEQFF,TGCAGCGTTGGTCGGGACAGGAACTACAATGAGCAGTTCTTC
TRBJ2-2,-,TRBV20-1,-,CSASHRGRTFGGTGELFF,TGCAGTGCTAGCCACCGGGGTCGCACGTTTGGGGGCACCGGGGAGCTGTTTTTT
TRBJ2-1,few,TRBV6-1,TRBD2,CASSPLAGDDEQFF,TGTGCCAGCAGTCCCCTAGCGGGGGACGATGAGCAGTTCTTC
TRBJ2-1,many,TRBV11-2,-,CASSGAEQFF,TGTGCCAGCAGCGGGGCGGAGCAGTTCTTC
TRBJ2-7,-,TRBV29-1,TRBD1,CSVEAADRDYEQYF,TGCAGCGTTGAAGCCGCAGACAGGGACTACGAGCAGTACTTC
TRBJ1-1,-,TRBV11-2,-,CASSKDRAGATEAFF,TGTGCCAGCAGCAAAGACAGAGCTGGGGCCACTGAAGCTTTCTTT
TRBJ2-5,-,TRBV20-1,-,CSASPGARETQYF,TGCAGTGCCTCCCCGGGGGCTAGGGAGACCCAGTACTTC
TRBJ1-5,-,TRBV20-1,-,CSANEGVYSNQPQHF,TGCAGTGCCAACGAGGGGGTCTATAGCAATCAGCCCCAGCATTTT
TRBJ2-2,few,TRBV4-1,-,CASSQDTQARGELFF,TGCGCCAGCAGCCAAGATACGCAGGCTCGCGGGGAGCTGTTTTTT
TRBJ2-1,-,TRBV9,-,CASSVSFNEQFF,TGTGCCAGCAGCGTGTCGTTCAATGAGCAGTTCTTC
TRBJ2-5,-,TRBV6-2/TRBV6-3,TRBD1,CASSYWQGAETQYF,TGTGCCAGCAGTTACTGGCAGGGGGCGGAGACCCAGTACTTC
TRBJ2-1,-,TRBV2,-,CASTGGVDEQFF,TGTGCCAGCACGGGGGGCGTGGATGAGCAGTTCTTC
TRBJ1-4,few,TRBV20-1,-,CSARSRTYEKLFF,TGCAGTGCTAGAAGTCGGACATACGAAAAACTGTTTTTT
TRBJ2-7,-,TRBV6-1,-,CASSRGGGSTYEQYF,TGTGCCAGCAGTCGAGGGGGGGGCAGCACCTACGAGCAGTACTTC
TRBJ2-7,few,TRBV20-1,-,CSAGSNKAVYYEQYF,TGCAGTGCTGGATCTAACAAGGCAGTTTACTACGAGCAGTACTTC
TRBJ2-3,few,TRBV25-1,TRBD2,CASSRLAGASTDTQYF,TGTGCCAGCAGTCGACTAGCGGGGGCTAGCACAGATACGCAGTATTTT
TRBJ2-5,-,TRBV11-3,-,CASSARSGETQYF,TGTGCCAGCAGCGCCCGGTCCGGAGAGACCCAGTACTTC
TRBJ2-1,-,TRBV20-1,TRBD2,CSARVWGGSSYNEQFF,TGCAGTGCTAGAGTTTGGGGGGGTAGCTCCTACAATGAGCAGTTCTTC
TRBJ1-4,-,TRBV29-1,-,CSVRWAAYEKLFF,TGCAGCGTTCGGTGGGCAGCGTATGAAAAACTGTTTTTT
TRBJ2-7,many,TRBV12-3/TRBV12-4,-,CASSYSLYEQYF,TGTGCCAGCAGTTACAGCCTCTACGAGCAGTACTTC
TRBJ1-6,many,TRBV7-9,-,CASSSGKAPRSPLHF,TGTGCCAGCAGCTCCGGGAAGGCGCCGCGTTCACCCCTCCACTTT
TRBJ2-1,-,TRBV5-5,TRBD2,CASSLGGRGESSYNEQFF,TGTGCCAGCAGCTTGGGCGGGCGGGGGGAGAGCTCCTACAATGAGCAGTTCTTC
TRBJ2-3,-,TRBV9,-,CASSVGRETDTQYF,TGTGCCAGCAGCGTAGGCAGGGAGACAGATACGCAGTATTTT
TRBJ1-2,few,TRBV15,-,CATSRGYGYTF,TGTGCCACCAGCAGGGGCTATGGCTACACCTTC
TRBJ2-3,-,TRBV29-1,TRBD2,CSVEMGSGGPILINTDTQYF,TGCAGCGTTGAAATGGGTTCGGGGGGGCCTATCCTTATTAACACAGATACGCAGTATTTT
TRBJ2-1,-,TRBV5-1,-,CASSFNSYNEQFF,TGCGCCAGCAGCTTTAATAGTTACAATGAGCAGTTCTTC
TRBJ2-1,-,TRBV10-3,-,CAISEGLFEQFF,TGTGCCATCAGTGAGGGGCTATTTGAGCAGTTCTTC
TRBJ2-7,-,TRBV7-2,-,CASSRGTYEEQYF,TGTGCCAGCAGCAGGGGCACCTACGAGGAGCAGTACTTC
TRBJ2-5,-,TRBV29-1,-,CSAAGRLSKETQYF,TGCAGCGCCGCCGGTCGGCTATCCAAAGAGACCCAGTACTTC
TRBJ2-5,-,TRBV11-2,TRBD2,CASSLGAGRGETQYF,TGTGCCAGCAGCTTAGGAGCGGGGAGGGGAGAGACCCAGTACTTC
TRBJ1-1,-,TRBV5-5,-,CASSFGGANTEAFF,TGTGCCAGCAGCTTCGGGGGGGCGAACACTGAAGCTTTCTTT
TRBJ2-5,-,TRBV11-2,-,CASSLVSYQETQYF,TGTGCCAGCAGCTTAGTCTCGTACCAAGAGACCCAGTACTTC
TRBJ1-5,-,TRBV6-5,-,CASSIFRPQHF,TGTGCCAGCAGTATTTTCCGGCCCCAGCATTTT
TRBJ2-7,-,TRBV7-2,TRBD2,CASSISGRSSYEQYF,TGTGCCAGCAGCATTAGCGGGCGAAGCTCATACGAGCAGTACTTC
TRBJ2-7,-,TRBV7-8,-,CASSETTGSYEQYF,TGTGCCAGCAGCGAAACTACAGGGTCCTACGAGCAGTACTTC
TRBJ1-1,few,TRBV6-1,TRBD1,CASSEGMDRNSLNTEAFF,TGTGCCAGCAGTGAAGGGATGGACAGGAATTCCCTGAACACTGAAGCTTTCTTT